Reported below is one T cell receptor (beta chain). Its antigen is undetermined. One entry per CDR3 protein, called by TCRdb with MiXCR from the 5' RACE reads. Altogether some 670,000 distinct CDR3 sequences are present, 12% being singletons, with the ten largest covering more than 13%. CDR1 and CDR2 from the germline V gene are SEHNR and FQNEAQ (reference sequence). Trimming stripped 3 bases from V and 7 bases from J, with 12 bases between. The CDR3 covers 13 residues. The data belong to a study of T cells after yellow fever vaccination. Overall study findings and caveats: The secondary response showed a weaker magnitude and a faster peak, day 5 versus 15.

The receptor's source is a man between 25 and 39 years old who received the YFV17D yellow fever vaccine. The source was PBMCs, collected on the day of the yellow fever booster vaccination. V gene TRBV7-9 combines with J gene TRBJ2-5, with D perhaps TRBD2 (5 bases). CDR3: CASSFRQAGTQYF. For the CDR3, the DNA is TGTGCCAGCAGCTTTCGTCAGGCGGGGACCCAGTACTTC. The variable domain in full, completed from reference TRBV7-9 and TRBJ2-5, reads DTGVSQNPRHKITKRGQNVTFRCDPISEHNRLYWYRQTLGQGPEFLTYFQNEAQLEKSRLLSDRFSAERPKGSFSTLEIQRTEQGDSAMYLCASSFRQAGTQYFGPGTRLLVL.